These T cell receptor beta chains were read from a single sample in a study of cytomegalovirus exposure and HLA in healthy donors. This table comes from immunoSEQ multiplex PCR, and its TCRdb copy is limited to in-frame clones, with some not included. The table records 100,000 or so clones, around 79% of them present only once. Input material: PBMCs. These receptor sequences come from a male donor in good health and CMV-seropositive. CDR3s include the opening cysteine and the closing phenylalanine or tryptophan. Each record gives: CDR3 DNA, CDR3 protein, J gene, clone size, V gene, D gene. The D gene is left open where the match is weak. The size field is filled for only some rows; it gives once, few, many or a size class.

CDR3nt: TGCGCCAGCAGCCGCTCGATTCCCGGGAGAGATACGCAGTATTTT
CDR3aa: CASSRSIPGRDTQYF
j_gene: TRBJ2-3
abundance: -
v_gene: TRBV5-1
d_gene: -

CDR3nt: TGTGCCAGCAGTTACTACGGGGGGCGAAAGGATCAGCCCCAGCATTTT
CDR3aa: CASSYYGGRKDQPQHF
j_gene: TRBJ1-5
abundance: -
v_gene: TRBV6-5
d_gene: -

CDR3nt: TGTGCCAGCAGCCCCCGGGGGGGCGGTTGGACTAGCACAGATACGCAGTATTTT
CDR3aa: CASSPRGGGWTSTDTQYF
j_gene: TRBJ2-3
abundance: -
v_gene: TRBV5-6
d_gene: TRBD2

CDR3nt: TGCAGCGAGGGGGAGGGTTCAGATACGCAGTATTTT
CDR3aa: CSEGEGSDTQYF
j_gene: TRBJ2-3
abundance: -
v_gene: TRBV29-1
d_gene: -

CDR3nt: TGCGCCAGCAGCTTGGCGGCGGGGGGGCTCACAGATACGCAGTATTTT
CDR3aa: CASSLAAGGLTDTQYF
j_gene: TRBJ2-3
abundance: few
v_gene: TRBV5-1
d_gene: TRBD2

CDR3nt: TGTGCCAGCAGCGTAGCAATCGGGCGGGATGGTGAAAAACTGTTTTTT
CDR3aa: CASSVAIGRDGEKLFF
j_gene: TRBJ1-4
abundance: -
v_gene: TRBV9
d_gene: -

CDR3nt: TGTGCCAGCACCCCTGCGGGTAGGGGGATGACAGATACGCAGTATTTT
CDR3aa: CASTPAGRGMTDTQYF
j_gene: TRBJ2-3
abundance: -
v_gene: TRBV5-6
d_gene: -

CDR3nt: TGTGCCAGCCCCCCCGCCGGGAGCACAGATACGCAGTATTTT
CDR3aa: CASPPAGSTDTQYF
j_gene: TRBJ2-3
abundance: -
v_gene: TRBV5-8
d_gene: -

CDR3nt: TGTGCCAGCAGCTTAGTGGTGACGGGGGGGCGATCTCCAAGAGAGACCCAGTACTTC
CDR3aa: CASSLVVTGGRSPRETQYF
j_gene: TRBJ2-5
abundance: -
v_gene: TRBV7-8
d_gene: TRBD2

CDR3nt: TGTGCCAGCAGCACAGAGACAGGGGGCGACGAGCAGTACTTC
CDR3aa: CASSTETGGDEQYF
j_gene: TRBJ2-7
abundance: -
v_gene: TRBV13
d_gene: TRBD1

CDR3nt: TGCGCCAGCAGCCATTCGACAGGGGGGATCTATGGCTACACCTTC
CDR3aa: CASSHSTGGIYGYTF
j_gene: TRBJ1-2
abundance: -
v_gene: TRBV4-3
d_gene: TRBD1

CDR3nt: TGTGCCAGCAAGACAGCTGGAGCCAAAAACATTCAGTACTTC
CDR3aa: CASKTAGAKNIQYF
j_gene: TRBJ2-4
abundance: -
v_gene: TRBV6-6
d_gene: -

CDR3nt: TGTGCCAGCAGCTTAGTCGGCAGGGGGAACACCGGGGAGCTGTTTTTT
CDR3aa: CASSLVGRGNTGELFF
j_gene: TRBJ2-2
abundance: -
v_gene: TRBV7-9
d_gene: -

CDR3nt: TGTGCTCATAGTAAAACCGGGACAGGGATTTCACCCCTCCACTTT
CDR3aa: CAHSKTGTGISPLHF
j_gene: TRBJ1-6
abundance: few
v_gene: TRBV30
d_gene: TRBD1

CDR3nt: TGTGCCAGCAGCCCCGCAGGGGACTATGGCTACACCTTC
CDR3aa: CASSPAGDYGYTF
j_gene: TRBJ1-2
abundance: -
v_gene: TRBV5-6
d_gene: -

CDR3nt: TGCGCCAGCAGCTATGCCGGGTGGGAGAACGCTGAAGCTTTCTTT
CDR3aa: CASSYAGWENAEAFF
j_gene: TRBJ1-1
abundance: -
v_gene: TRBV5-1
d_gene: -

CDR3nt: TGTGCCAGCAGTTACGGGCGGGGCACTGAAGCTTTCTTT
CDR3aa: CASSYGRGTEAFF
j_gene: TRBJ1-1
abundance: few
v_gene: TRBV6-5
d_gene: -

CDR3nt: TGTGCCAGCAGCTTAAGGACAGGGGGCGAGAGTGGCTACACCTTC
CDR3aa: CASSLRTGGESGYTF
j_gene: TRBJ1-2
abundance: -
v_gene: TRBV7-6
d_gene: TRBD1

CDR3nt: TGTGCCATCACGGCAGGGGTGGCCGGGGAGCTGTTTTTT
CDR3aa: CAITAGVAGELFF
j_gene: TRBJ2-2
abundance: -
v_gene: TRBV10-3
d_gene: -

CDR3nt: TGTGCCAGCAGCGTAGTGGCAGGGTTTGTTAATGAGCAGTTCTTC
CDR3aa: CASSVVAGFVNEQFF
j_gene: TRBJ2-1
abundance: -
v_gene: TRBV9
d_gene: -

CDR3nt: TGCAGCGCCAGGACAGTGAACACTGAAGCTTTCTTT
CDR3aa: CSARTVNTEAFF
j_gene: TRBJ1-1
abundance: -
v_gene: TRBV29-1
d_gene: -

CDR3nt: TGCGCCAGCAGCCTTGCGGGGGGCGAGGGACAGCCCCAGCATTTT
CDR3aa: CASSLAGGEGQPQHF
j_gene: TRBJ1-5
abundance: -
v_gene: TRBV4-3
d_gene: -

CDR3nt: TGTGCCAGCGGCGGCGGGGGGGCCCCGTCCAGCTCCTACAATGAGCAGTTCTTC
CDR3aa: CASGGGGAPSSSYNEQFF
j_gene: TRBJ2-1
abundance: -
v_gene: TRBV28
d_gene: TRBD2

CDR3nt: TGTGCCAGCAGTAGGGACAGTACCTACGAGCAGTACTTC
CDR3aa: CASSRDSTYEQYF
j_gene: TRBJ2-7
abundance: -
v_gene: TRBV6-5
d_gene: TRBD1

CDR3nt: TGCGCCAGCAGCCAAGATTCACCCCGGGATACGCAGTATTTT
CDR3aa: CASSQDSPRDTQYF
j_gene: TRBJ2-3
abundance: -
v_gene: TRBV4-3
d_gene: -

CDR3nt: TGTGCCAGCAGCGGGGAGACAGGGTTGAATGAAAAACTGTTTTTT
CDR3aa: CASSGETGLNEKLFF
j_gene: TRBJ1-4
abundance: -
v_gene: TRBV7-9
d_gene: TRBD1

CDR3nt: TGCGCCAGCAGCGGGGCGGTCTCTGGGGCCAACGTCCTGACTTTC
CDR3aa: CASSGAVSGANVLTF
j_gene: TRBJ2-6
abundance: -
v_gene: TRBV5-1
d_gene: -

CDR3nt: TGTGCCAGCAGCCTGACAGGGGAGAGGCCCCAGCATTTT
CDR3aa: CASSLTGERPQHF
j_gene: TRBJ1-5
abundance: few
v_gene: TRBV27
d_gene: TRBD1

CDR3nt: TGTGCCAGCAGCCCGAGACAGGGCGGTGGTGAAAAACTGTTTTTT
CDR3aa: CASSPRQGGGEKLFF
j_gene: TRBJ1-4
abundance: -
v_gene: TRBV7-9
d_gene: TRBD1

CDR3nt: TGTGCCAGCAGTAACTCCAGGGGATCCAATGGCTACACCTTC
CDR3aa: CASSNSRGSNGYTF
j_gene: TRBJ1-2
abundance: -
v_gene: TRBV2
d_gene: -

CDR3nt: TGTGCCAGCACGATAGGGGCAGGTGAGCAGTTCTTC
CDR3aa: CASTIGAGEQFF
j_gene: TRBJ2-1
abundance: -
v_gene: TRBV6-5
d_gene: -

CDR3nt: TGTGCCAGCAGCTTCAATACACAGGGGGGCGACTATGGCTACACCTTC
CDR3aa: CASSFNTQGGDYGYTF
j_gene: TRBJ1-2
abundance: -
v_gene: TRBV7-2
d_gene: TRBD1

CDR3nt: TGTGCCAGCAGCTCCTCCGGGGGGGGGCGGTACGAGCAGTACTTC
CDR3aa: CASSSSGGGRYEQYF
j_gene: TRBJ2-7
abundance: -
v_gene: TRBV7-8
d_gene: TRBD2

CDR3nt: TGTGCCAGCAGTCCACCGGGACAGCCCTATGGCTACACCTTC
CDR3aa: CASSPPGQPYGYTF
j_gene: TRBJ1-2
abundance: -
v_gene: TRBV28
d_gene: TRBD1

CDR3nt: TGTGCCAGCAGTGTTAGCGGTCTGGCAGGGGGCTACAATGAGCAGTTCTTC
CDR3aa: CASSVSGLAGGYNEQFF
j_gene: TRBJ2-1
abundance: -
v_gene: TRBV4-2
d_gene: -

CDR3nt: TGTGCCAGCAGCTTAGGAGAGAACACCGGGGAGCTGTTTTTT
CDR3aa: CASSLGENTGELFF
j_gene: TRBJ2-2
abundance: -
v_gene: TRBV7-6
d_gene: -

CDR3nt: TGCAGTGCTAGAGGGGGCACTAACTTC
CDR3aa: CSARGGTNF
j_gene: TRBJ2-5
abundance: -
v_gene: TRBV20-1
d_gene: -

CDR3nt: TGTGCCAGCTCACCTGGGACAGCCTACGAGCAGTACTTC
CDR3aa: CASSPGTAYEQYF
j_gene: TRBJ2-7
abundance: -
v_gene: TRBV18
d_gene: TRBD1

CDR3nt: TGCGCCAGCAGCTTAGCAAGCCCCGGGGGAACTAATGAAAAACTGTTTTTT
CDR3aa: CASSLASPGGTNEKLFF
j_gene: TRBJ1-4
abundance: -
v_gene: TRBV5-1
d_gene: -

CDR3nt: TGCGCCAGCAGCCAGGCGGAACTAGCGGGGGCAGATACGCAGTATTTT
CDR3aa: CASSQAELAGADTQYF
j_gene: TRBJ2-3
abundance: -
v_gene: TRBV4-1
d_gene: TRBD2

CDR3nt: TGTGCCAGCAGCGCAACAGGGGGAAACACCATATATTTT
CDR3aa: CASSATGGNTIYF
j_gene: TRBJ1-3
abundance: few
v_gene: TRBV9
d_gene: -

CDR3nt: TGTGCCTGGAGTGTAAGGCAGGGGCCCACTCAGCCCCAGCATTTT
CDR3aa: CAWSVRQGPTQPQHF
j_gene: TRBJ1-5
abundance: -
v_gene: TRBV30
d_gene: -

CDR3nt: TGTGCCAGCAGCTCCTTTGGGGCGCCCTACGAGCAGTACTTC
CDR3aa: CASSSFGAPYEQYF
j_gene: TRBJ2-7
abundance: few
v_gene: TRBV11-3
d_gene: -

CDR3nt: TGTGCCAGCAACATAAATAGCGACCCGTCTGGGCGCTACACCTTC
CDR3aa: CASNINSDPSGRYTF
j_gene: TRBJ1-2
abundance: -
v_gene: TRBV9
d_gene: -

CDR3nt: TGCAGCCTGGGAAAAGGGAGGGGTACTGAAGCTTTCTTT
CDR3aa: CSLGKGRGTEAFF
j_gene: TRBJ1-1
abundance: -
v_gene: TRBV29-1
d_gene: -